These 15 T cell receptor beta chains were sequenced from one sample in a study of identical twins. Each CDR3 protein is one row after TCRdb ran MiXCR on the 5' RACE reads. The sample holds over 550,000 distinct CDR3 sequences; 7% to 7.5% are singletons and the top ten take around 1.6%. The sample was also reused in another study, on yellow fever vaccine responses in identical twins.

Input material: PBMCs. Receptors were obtained from a woman aged 18-29 years in good health.

This clonotype was recorded a few times. The V call is TRBV20-1, the J call TRBJ2-3; 14 bases map to TRBD2. Germline V gives CDR1 DFQATT, CDR2 SNEGSKA (reference sequence). Trimming cost V 4 bases and J 4 bases; bases outside gene matches: 4. The CDR3 sequence is 15 residues long. CDR3 sequence reads: CSATRLAGGPDTQYF. The CDR3 coding sequence is TGCAGTGCTACCAGACTAGCGGGGGGGCCAGATACGCAGTATTTT.

The table lists this clonotype with many counts. The genes are TRBV5-1 and TRBJ2-5; D might be TRBD1 (5 bases). With 0 bases removed from V and 5 bases from J, the gap between germline ends came to 17 bases. CDR3 length: 16 residues. CDR1 is SGHRS and CDR2 is YFSETQ in the germline V gene. CDR3 region: CASSLASGQGLETQYF. DNA for the CDR3: TGCGCCAGCAGCTTGGCCTCAGGGCAAGGTTTGGAGACCCAGTACTTC.

This clonotype turned up a few times. J is TRBJ2-7 and V is TRBV20-1; no clear D gene. CDR1 and CDR2 (germline): DFQATT, SNEGSKA (reference sequence). The CDR3 totals 13 residues. V lost 3 bases, J lost 3 bases, and 12 bases lay in between. CDR3 DNA: TGCAGTGCTAGTGGGTCAGTCCTCTACGAGCAGTACTTC. Translated: CSASGSVLYEQYF.

This clonotype showed up many times. The V gene is TRBV12-3 or TRBV12-4, the J gene TRBJ1-4; unclear D gene. CDR3 length: 13 amino acids. Trimming pared 3 bases from V and 8 bases from J, leaving 10 bases between. Here the CDR3 reads CASSFALGEKLFF. DNA for the CDR3: TGTGCCAGCAGTTTCGCCTTGGGGGAAAAACTGTTTTTT.

This chain joins TRBV19 and TRBJ2-7; D gene ambiguous. Trimming took off 1 base at V and 0 bases at J, with 4 bases between the two ends. CDR3 length: 13 amino acids. Germline loops: CDR1 LNHDA, CDR2 SQIVND (reference sequence). The chain's CDR3 is CASSIGNSYEQYF. As DNA, the CDR3 is TGTGCCAGTAGTATAGGCAACTCCTACGAGCAGTACTTC.

This clonotype was counted between two and nine times. As DNA, the CDR3 is TGTGCCAGCAGTTACTCGCCTAGCGGGGGGTACGAGCAGTACGTC. Translated, it gives CASSYSPSGGYEQYV. The V call is TRBV6-5, the J call TRBJ2-7; 11 positions match TRBD2. This CDR3 is 15 amino acids long. V gave up 0 bases and J gave up 4 bases; unmatched junction bases: 2. Per the germline V gene, CDR1 is MNHEY and CDR2 is SVGAGI.

This clonotype was counted a few times. CDR3 sequence (DNA): TGTGCCAGCAGCCTGTACCGGGACTACCGCAATGAGCAGTTCTTC. Its translation is CASSLYRDYRNEQFF. The rearrangement uses TRBV7-6 and TRBJ2-1, with 7 bases fitting TRBD2. V gave up 5 bases and J gave up 6 bases; unmatched junction bases: 10. Germline-derived CDR1 and CDR2 are SGHVS and FNYEAQ. The CDR3 has 15 amino acids. Complete variable domain (other parts from reference TRBV7-6 and TRBJ2-1): GAGVSQSPRYKVTKRGQDVALRCDPISGHVSLYWYRQALGQGPEFLTYFNYEAQQDKSGLPNDRFSAERPEGSISTLTIQRTEQRDSAMYRCASSLYRDYRNEQFFGPGTRLTVL.

This clonotype turned up a few times. The gene calls are TRBV6-5 and TRBJ2-7; 9 bases agree with TRBD2. The CDR3 sequence is 14 residues long. The V gene end was trimmed by 1 base and the J gene end by 6 bases; junction bases not matched to a gene: 4. The V gene's germline CDR1 is MNHEY and CDR2 SVGAGI. The CDR3 nucleotides read TGTGCCAGCAGTTACTGGCGGGAGGGCGGCGAGCAGTACTTC. Encoded protein: CASSYWREGGEQYF.

This clonotype was observed a handful of times. The rearrangement uses TRBV29-1 and TRBJ2-5, with D uncertain. The V gene's germline CDR1 is SQVTM and CDR2 ANQGSEA. The ends were cut back, 2 bases at V and 5 bases at J, with 9 bases in the middle. This CDR3 comprises 12 residues. As DNA, the CDR3 is TGCAGCGTTGAATTAGGTCCTGAGACCCAGTACTTC. Protein sequence: CSVELGPETQYF. Full variable domain (missing parts from reference TRBV29-1 and TRBJ2-5): SAVISQKPSRDICQRGTSLTIQCQVDSQVTMMFWYRQQPGQSLTLIATANQGSEATYESGFVIDKFPISRPNLTFSTLTVSNMSPEDSSIYLCSVELGPETQYFGPGTRLLVL.

V gene TRBV28 combines with J gene TRBJ1-2; possible D gene TRBD1, 5 bases. CDR1 and CDR2 (germline): MDHEN, SYDVKM. This CDR3 is built from 12 residues. V lost 8 bases to trimming and J lost 4 bases, with 11 bases between them. As DNA, the CDR3 is TGTGCCAGCCTAGCAGGGTTCTATGGCTACACCTTC. Its translation is CASLAGFYGYTF.

This clonotype was seen only a few times. The rearrangement links TRBV5-1 to TRBJ2-1; 14 nucleotides align to TRBD2. Trimming cost V 8 bases and J 6 bases; bases outside gene matches: 4. Per germline, CDR1 SGHRS and CDR2 YFSETQ. This CDR3 is 14 amino acids long. The CDR3 loop reads CASTGTSGSNEQFF. The DNA of the CDR3 is TGCGCCAGTACCGGGACTAGCGGGAGCAATGAGCAGTTCTTC.

This clonotype showed up just a few times. This chain joins TRBV20-1 and TRBJ2-7, with D maybe TRBD2 (5 bases). Germline loops: CDR1 DFQATT, CDR2 SNEGSKA (reference sequence). This CDR3 has 14 amino acids. V lost 5 bases to trimming and J lost 0 bases, with 14 bases between them. CDR3 nucleotides: TGCAGTGCTCTCCTGGAGCGGAACTCCTACGAGCAGTACGTC. Translation: CSALLERNSYEQYV.

This clonotype was seen a handful of times. The chain is built from TRBV15 and TRBJ2-7; TRBD1 matches 9 bases. CDR1 LNHNV and CDR2 YYDKDF come from the germline V gene (reference sequence). The length of the CDR3 is 14 residues. V trimming: 3 bases; J trimming: 3 bases; junction bases outside the gene matches: 3. The DNA of the CDR3 is TGTGCCACCAGCAGGGAGGACAGGGGCTACGAGCAGTACTTC. Amino acids: CATSREDRGYEQYF.

This clonotype was counted only a few times. V usage is TRBV7-9 and J usage is TRBJ2-1; tentative D call: TRBD2 (6 bases). Trimming removed 9 bases at V and 4 bases at J, with 19 bases between. The CDR3 loop spans 15 amino acids. Germline CDR1 SEHNR, CDR2 FQNEAQ (reference sequence). DNA for the CDR3: TGTGCCAGTACCTTTAGGGCTAGCGCTTACAATGAGCAGTTCTTC. This encodes CASTFRASAYNEQFF.

This clonotype was found a few times. The rearrangement joins TRBV20-1 to TRBJ2-6; D is possibly TRBD2 (5 bases). The germline gives CDR1 DFQATT, CDR2 SNEGSKA (reference sequence). The CDR3 has 15 residues. The V end was cut by 0 bases, the J end by 2 bases, with 8 bases between. DNA of the CDR3: TGCAGTGCTAGAGACCGGGAACCTGGGGCCAACGTCCTGACTTTC. It encodes CSARDREPGANVLTF.